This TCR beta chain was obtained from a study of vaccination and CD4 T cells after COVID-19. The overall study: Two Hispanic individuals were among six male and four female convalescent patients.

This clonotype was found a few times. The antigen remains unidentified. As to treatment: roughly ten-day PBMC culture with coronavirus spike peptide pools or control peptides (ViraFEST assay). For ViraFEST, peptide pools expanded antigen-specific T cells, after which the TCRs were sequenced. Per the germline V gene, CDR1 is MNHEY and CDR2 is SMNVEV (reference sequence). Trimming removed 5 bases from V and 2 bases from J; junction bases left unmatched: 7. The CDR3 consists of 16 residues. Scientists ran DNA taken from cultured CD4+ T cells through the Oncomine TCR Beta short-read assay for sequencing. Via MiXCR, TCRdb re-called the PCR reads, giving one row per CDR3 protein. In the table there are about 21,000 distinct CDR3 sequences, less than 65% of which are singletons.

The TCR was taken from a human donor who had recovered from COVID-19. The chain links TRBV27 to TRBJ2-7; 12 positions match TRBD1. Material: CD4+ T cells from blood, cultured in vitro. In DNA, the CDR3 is TGTGCCAGCAGTCCCACCGGGACAGGGGGCGCCTACGAGCAGTACTTC. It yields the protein CASSPTGTGGAYEQYF.